Below are 26 T cell receptor beta chains sequenced from a single sample in a study of blood T cell repertoires in COVID-19. The table came from immunoSEQ multiplex PCR; TCRdb's copy has only in-frame clones and leaves some out. The sample lists 250,000 to 300,000 clones; 90% were seen once. Sequenced material: peripheral blood. The receptors originated from a woman aged 45-59 years with COVID-19, enrolled during active disease.

The chain joins TRBV23-1 to TRBJ2-7; D may be TRBD2 (6 bases). TRBV23-1 qualifies as an ORF whose function is uncertain. The CDR3 consists of 15 residues. The V end lost 0 bases, the J end lost 5 bases, and 14 bases lay between the germline ends. The CDR3 DNA sequence: TGCGCCAGCAGTCAATCCCGACTAGATCGGGACGAGCAGTACTTC. Its translation: CASSQSRLDRDEQYF.

V is TRBV27 and J is TRBJ1-5, with TRBD1 identical over 11 bases. The CDR3 has 16 residues. The J segment lost 9 bases and the V segment lost 2 bases, leaving 9 bases of the junction unmatched. CDR1 and CDR2 (germline): MNHEY, SMNVEV (reference sequence). CDR3 nucleotide sequence: TGTGCCAGCAGTTTAAGATCGGGACAGGGGGTGGGGCCCCAGCATTTT. This gives the protein CASSLRSGQGVGPQHF.

This clone occurred once. The chain carries TRBV5-6 and TRBJ2-5; D remains ambiguous. Trimming took 1 base from V and 4 from J, leaving 11 bases between them. CDR1 SGHDT and CDR2 YYEEEE come from the germline V gene. CDR3 length equals 14 residues. The CDR3 is CASSLWLEVETQYF. The CDR3 DNA follows: TGTGCCAGCAGCTTGTGGCTAGAGGTAGAGACCCAGTACTTC.

This sequence joins TRBV6-6 and TRBJ1-2; perhaps TRBD1 as D (6 bases). The CDR3 is 13 residues long. Trimming stripped 4 bases from V and 4 bases from J, with 10 bases between. In germline, CDR1 is MNHNY, CDR2 SVGAGI (reference sequence). CDR3 residues: CASSFMTGYGYTF. The DNA for the CDR3 is TGTGCCAGCAGTTTCATGACAGGCTATGGCTACACCTTC.

CDR3 coding DNA: TGCGCCAGCAGCCGGGGACAGCTACCTCTTGAAGCTTTCTTT. Its protein is CASSRGQLPLEAFF. The V and J genes are TRBV5-1 and TRBJ1-1, with 7 bases aligning to TRBD1. The germline CDR1 and CDR2 sequences are SGHRS and YFSETQ. CDR3 size: 14 residues. Trimming removed 4 bases from V and 7 bases from J; junction bases left unmatched: 10. The full variable domain, in which reference TRBV5-1 and TRBJ1-1 provide the parts outside the CDR3, is KAGVTQTPRYLIKTRGQQVTLSCSPISGHRSVSWYQQTPGQGLQFLFEYFSETQRNKGNFPGRFSGRQFSNSRSEMNVSTLELGDSALYLCASSRGQLPLEAFFGQGTRLTVV.

The rearrangement uses TRBV30 and TRBJ2-5; the match to TRBD1 covers 9 bases. The V gene end was trimmed by 2 bases and the J gene end by 7 bases; junction bases not matched to a gene: 11. CDR3 length equals 15 residues. In germline, CDR1 is GTSNPN, CDR2 SVGIG (reference sequence). CDR3 residues: CAWSPGTGLLGTQYF. DNA for the CDR3: TGTGCCTGGAGTCCTGGGACAGGGCTTCTGGGGACCCAGTACTTC.

V gene TRBV3-1 (or the pseudogene TRBV3-2) combines with J gene TRBJ2-1; 13 bases line up with TRBD2. CDR1 is LGHDT, CDR2 YNNKEL, per germline (reference sequence). V shed 2 bases and J 7 bases; nucleotides not matched to a gene: 8. This CDR3 has 17 amino acids. CDR3 bases: TGTGCCAGCAGCCAACAGGGACTAGCGGGGAGGGTAAATGAGCAGTTCTTC. It yields the protein CASSQQGLAGRVNEQFF.

The chain is built from TRBV11-3 and TRBJ2-7; D is ambiguous. The ends were cut back, 6 bases at V and 3 bases at J, with 6 bases in the middle. The CDR3 runs 11 residues. Per germline, CDR1 SGHNT and CDR2 YENEEA. The CDR3 reads CASSYFYEQYF. The CDR3 nucleotides read TGTGCCAGCAGTTATTTCTACGAGCAGTACTTC.

The chain has TRBV5-1 and TRBJ2-3; D gene unclear. CDR1 is SGHRS and CDR2 is YFSETQ in the germline V gene. The CDR3 length is 14 residues. The V end was cut by 0 bases, the J end by 6 bases, with 11 bases between. The CDR3 spells CASSLALLRDTQYF. CDR3 DNA: TGCGCCAGCAGCTTGGCGCTCCTCCGGGATACGCAGTATTTT.

This chain connects TRBV30 to TRBJ2-7; D call uncertain. Germline V gives CDR1 GTSNPN, CDR2 SVGIG (reference sequence). CDR3 length: 10 amino acids. The V and J ends lost 3 bases and 3 bases respectively, with 3 bases between them. This CDR3 reads CAWSHYEQYF. CDR3 DNA sequence: TGTGCCTGGAGCCACTACGAGCAGTACTTC.

The V call is TRBV7-3, the J call TRBJ2-3, with 9 bases matching TRBD2. V lost 6 bases and J lost 0; bases outside the gene matches: 4. Germline V CDR1 and CDR2: SGHTA, FQGTGA. The CDR3 has 15 amino acids. CDR3 in DNA: TGTGCCAGCAGTTTTAGCGGGAGAAGCACAGATACGCAGTATTTT. Amino acids: CASSFSGRSTDTQYF.

The V gene is TRBV6-9, the J gene TRBJ1-1; perhaps TRBD1 as D (5 bases). Germline CDR1 is MNHGY and CDR2 is SVAAGI. The CDR3 spans 16 residues. The ends were cut back, 4 bases at V and 5 bases at J, with 20 bases in the middle. DNA for the CDR3: TGTGCCAGCAGTTCGACCTCCAGGGTCAGATGGACTGAAGCTTTCTTT. Encoded protein: CASSSTSRVRWTEAFF.

This chain connects TRBV6-1 to TRBJ1-1; TRBD1 might be the D (5 bases). V was trimmed by 1 base and J by 0 bases, leaving 6 bases between them. Germline CDR1 and CDR2: MNHNS and SASEGT. This CDR3 region has 14 residues. The CDR3 loop is CASSEGTLNTEAFF. CDR3 nucleotide sequence: TGTGCCAGCAGTGAAGGGACACTGAACACTGAAGCTTTCTTT.

This clone appeared a few times. This chain links TRBV6-2 or TRBV6-3 with TRBJ1-1; 11 nucleotides line up with TRBD1. The J segment lost 4 bases and the V segment lost 5 bases, leaving 12 bases of the junction unmatched. CDR3 length equals 17 residues. The germline V gene has CDR1 MNHEY and CDR2 SVGEGT. The CDR3 DNA follows: TGTGCCAGCAGTCTGCCCGGACAGGGGGCTTTGGGCACTGAAGCTTTCTTT. Amino acids: CASSLPGQGALGTEAFF.

The chain is built from TRBV5-5 and TRBJ1-5; no reliable D call. V was shortened by 0 bases and J by 0 bases, with 10 bases between the two germline ends. This CDR3 comprises 16 residues. The germline V gene has CDR1 SGHKS and CDR2 YYEKEE (reference sequence). The CDR3 loop is CASSLVGGVSNQPQHF. As DNA, the CDR3 is TGTGCCAGCAGCTTGGTAGGTGGAGTTAGCAATCAGCCCCAGCATTTT.

This chain joins TRBV2 and TRBJ2-7; TRBD2 agrees at 10 bases. V was clipped by 6 bases and J by 9 bases; unmatched bases: 8. This CDR3 spans 13 amino acids. Germline V gene sequence: CDR1 SNHLY, CDR2 FYNNEI. CDR3 protein: CASRGPSGSPQYF. The CDR3 DNA follows: TGTGCCAGCAGAGGCCCTAGCGGGAGTCCGCAGTACTTC.

The table lists this clone with many counts. The chain carries TRBV7-2 and TRBJ2-1; TRBD2 aligns across 11 bases. The CDR3 runs 16 residues. Germline CDR1 reads SGHTA; CDR2 reads FQGNSA. Trimming at V came to 5 bases and at J to 7 bases, leaving 10 bases not matched to a gene. CDR3 coding DNA: TGTGCCAGCAGCATAGGTACTAGCGGGAGTTTTAATGAGCAGTTCTTC. It yields the protein CASSIGTSGSFNEQFF.

The chain joins TRBV10-1 to TRBJ1-1; the D gene is possibly TRBD1 (6 bases). The germline gives CDR1 WNHNN, CDR2 SYGVQD (reference sequence). The CDR3 runs to 12 residues. The V end lost 4 bases, the J end lost 4 bases, and 7 bases lay between the germline ends. The CDR3 region has the DNA TGCGCCAGCAGTGGACAGGTCACTGAAGCTTTCTTT. Its protein is CASSGQVTEAFF.

The chain links TRBV30 to TRBJ2-2, with 7 nucleotides matching TRBD2. The CDR3 consists of 13 residues. Germline CDR1 GTSNPN, CDR2 SVGIG (reference sequence). V gave up 3 bases and J gave up 6 bases; unmatched junction bases: 4. CDR3 coding DNA: TGTGCCTGGAGGGCCGCGGGAGCCGGGGAGCTGTTTTTT. As protein: CAWRAAGAGELFF.

This CDR3 is CASSLLAARSQETQYF. CDR3 sequence (DNA): TGTGCCAGCAGCTTGTTGGCGGCCCGGAGCCAAGAGACCCAGTACTTC. The chain is built from TRBV5-8 and TRBJ2-5, with D unclear. The germline V and J ends were trimmed by 1 base and 1 base, with 14 bases remaining between them. The CDR3 totals 16 residues. In germline, CDR1 is SGHTS, CDR2 YDEGEE. Using reference TRBV5-8 and TRBJ2-5 for the parts outside the CDR3, the full variable domain is EAGVTQSPTHLIKTRGQQATLRCSPISGHTSVYWYQQALGLGLQFLLWYDEGEERNRGNFPPRFSGRQFPNYSSELNVNALELEDSALYLCASSLLAARSQETQYFGPGTRLLVL.

About this clone itself: The junction shows a germline mismatch at one end, possibly a read error. The V and J genes are TRBV19 and TRBJ1-4, with 10 bases aligning to TRBD1. CDR1 LNHDA and CDR2 SQIVND come from the germline V gene (reference sequence). CDR3 length: 16 amino acids. The CDR3 sequence is CASSTQRTGGQKNLFF. CDR3 DNA sequence: TGTGCCAGTAGTACGCAGCGGACAGGGGGGCAGAAAAATCTGTTTTTT. Filled out from reference TRBV19 and TRBJ1-4, the complete variable domain reads DGGITQSPKYLFRKEGQNVTLSCEQNLNHDAMYWYRQDPGQGLRLIYYSQIVNDFQKGDIAEGYSVSREKKESFPLTVTSAQKNPTAFYLCASSTQRTGGQKNLFFGSGTQLSVL.

The gene calls are TRBV10-3 and TRBJ2-2, with D unresolved. The CDR3 consists of 16 residues. Trimming removed 0 bases from V and 6 bases from J, with 14 bases in between. The germline V gene has CDR1 ENHRY and CDR2 SYGVKD. The CDR3 sequence is CAISESNPTASGELFF. The CDR3 DNA is TGTGCCATCAGTGAGTCTAACCCCACAGCTTCCGGGGAGCTGTTTTTT.

The chain recombines TRBV25-1 with TRBJ1-1; no clear D. Germline V lookup: CDR1 MGHDK, CDR2 SYGVNS. V dropped 7 bases and J dropped 7 bases, with 13 bases sitting between them. This CDR3 region has 12 residues. CDR3 in amino acids: CASMDRGVEAFF. CDR3 bases: TGTGCCAGCATGGACCGGGGAGTTGAAGCTTTCTTT.

The V gene is TRBV5-6, the J gene TRBJ2-2; 8 nucleotides match TRBD2. Per the germline V gene, CDR1 is SGHDT and CDR2 is YYEEEE. V shed 2 bases, J shed 5 bases, and the junction held 5 bases outside the gene matches. The CDR3 runs to 15 residues. This CDR3 is CASSLGGRTTGELFF. CDR3 nucleotide sequence: TGTGCCAGCAGCTTAGGCGGGAGGACGACCGGGGAGCTGTTTTTT.

The J gene is TRBJ2-7, the V gene TRBV19; TRBD1 aligns across 11 bases. V was clipped by 5 bases and J by 1 base; unmatched bases: 4. The germline gives CDR1 LNHDA, CDR2 SQIVND (reference sequence). This CDR3 is 15 amino acids long. CDR3 DNA sequence: TGTGCCAGTAGTCTAGGACAGGGGGCTTCCTACGAGCAGTACTTC. This translates into CASSLGQGASYEQYF.

Remarks on this clone: The junction departs from the called germline gene at one end, perhaps through a read error. The rearrangement joins TRBV7-7 to TRBJ2-7, with a weak D call TRBD1 (5 bases). The germline V gene has CDR1 SSHAT and CDR2 FNYEAQ (reference sequence). The CDR3 runs to 13 residues. Here the CDR3 reads CASSLAGNYEQYF. Written as DNA, the CDR3 is TGTGCTAGCAGCTTGGCAGGGAACTACGAGCAGTACTTC. Drawing the rest from reference TRBV7-7 and TRBJ2-7, the complete variable domain is GAGVSQSPRYKVTKRGQDVTLRCDPISSHATLYWYQQALGQGPEFLTYFNYEAQPDKSGLPSDRFSAERPEGSISTLTIQRTEQRDSAMYRCASSLAGNYEQYFGPGTRLTVT.